The 20 T cell receptor beta chains below come from one sample, sequenced in a study of response to subunit inactivated influenza vaccine. TCRdb re-called the RT-PCR reads with MiXCR, one entry per CDR3 protein. The table shows hundreds of thousands of distinct CDR3 sequences, with 16% occurring only once. The sample consisted of CD4+ T cells sorted from PBMCs, taken around 2 years after vaccination. The receptors stem from a man aged 45-69 years who received an inactivated influenza vaccine.

V is TRBV20-1 and J is TRBJ1-4, with 7 bases identical to TRBD1. CDR1 is DFQATT, CDR2 SNEGSKA, per germline (reference sequence). The CDR3 length is 15 residues. V shed 1 base, J shed 5 bases, and the junction held 7 bases outside the gene matches. The CDR3 protein is CSARGTGASNEKLFF. The CDR3 DNA follows: TGCAGTGCTAGAGGGACAGGCGCCTCAAATGAAAAACTGTTTTTT.

In its sample, this clonotype was seen a few times. The V and J genes are TRBV20-1 and TRBJ1-1; 10 nucleotides match TRBD1. Germline assignment: CDR1 DFQATT and CDR2 SNEGSKA (reference sequence). The length of the CDR3 is 9 residues. As DNA, the CDR3 is TGCAGCCCCCGGGACAGGGGATTCTTT. Amino acids: CSPRDRGFF.

This clonotype was counted only a few times. CDR3 residues: CASTYLGQPIDNEQYF. CDR3 coding DNA: TGTGCCAGCACATATCTCGGACAGCCGATTGATAACGAGCAGTACTTC. This sequence joins TRBV6-2 or TRBV6-3 and TRBJ2-7; D is perhaps TRBD1 (6 bases). The germline CDR1 and CDR2 sequences are MNHEY and SVGEGT. Trimming removed 7 bases from V and 5 bases from J, with 24 bases in between. This CDR3 comprises 16 residues.

The chain combines TRBV13 with TRBJ1-3; unclear D gene. Per the germline V gene, CDR1 is PRHDT and CDR2 is FYEKMQ (reference sequence). The CDR3 sequence is 15 residues long. Trimming took off 1 base at V and 2 bases at J, with 9 bases between the two ends. CDR3 residues: CASSLDAGPGNTIYF. The CDR3, as DNA: TGTGCCAGCAGCTTAGATGCAGGACCTGGAAACACCATATATTTT.

The chain joins TRBV20-1 to TRBJ2-3; TRBD2 matches 8 bases. J gave up 4 bases and V 5 bases, and 8 bases lay outside the gene matches. Germline V CDR1 and CDR2: DFQATT, SNEGSKA (reference sequence). CDR3 size: 14 residues. The CDR3 nucleotides are TGCAGTGCTCATAGAGCGGGAGTGGCAGATACGCAGTATTTT. Its translation is CSAHRAGVADTQYF.

CDR3 in DNA: TGTGCCAGCAGCCAAGATCTGCAGGGGGTGACAGATACGCAGTATTTT. Translated, it gives CASSQDLQGVTDTQYF. The V call is TRBV4-2, the J call TRBJ2-3; the match to TRBD1 covers 7 bases. CDR1 and CDR2 (germline): LGHNA, YNFKEQ. The J segment lost 3 bases and the V segment lost 0 bases, leaving 6 bases of the junction unmatched. The CDR3 has 16 amino acids.

The chain recombines TRBV29-1 with TRBJ2-7; D is possibly TRBD1 (5 bases). Trimming shortened V by 6 bases and J by 2 bases, and 11 bases separated the two germline ends. In germline, CDR1 is SQVTM, CDR2 ANQGSEA. The CDR3 runs to 12 residues. The CDR3, as DNA: TGCAGCGTATCTGACAGACCCTACGAGCAGTACTTC. It is translated as CSVSDRPYEQYF.

V is TRBV7-9 and J is TRBJ1-2, with 10 bases identical to TRBD1. CDR1 SEHNR and CDR2 FQNEAQ come from the germline V gene (reference sequence). The CDR3 length is 16 residues. Trimming removed 4 bases from V and 2 bases from J; junction bases left unmatched: 7. The CDR3 region is CASSYDRGRRNYGYTF. Here the CDR3 DNA reads TGTGCCAGCAGCTACGACAGGGGGCGTAGGAACTATGGCTACACCTTC.

V gene TRBV18 combines with J gene TRBJ2-5; no definite D call. CDR1 and CDR2 from the germline V gene are KGHSH and LQKENI. The CDR3 length is 15 residues. V was pared by 2 bases and J by 7 bases, with 17 bases between. CDR3 in DNA: TGTGCCAGCTCACCAGGGTCCGGATCGGAAAGGACCCAGTACTTC. Translated: CASSPGSGSERTQYF.

The rearrangement joins TRBV3-1 to TRBJ1-5; no reliable D call. The CDR3 has 16 residues. The germline V gene encodes CDR1 LGHDT and CDR2 YNNKEL (reference sequence). Trimming removed 1 base at V and 0 bases at J, with 10 bases between. CDR3 sequence reads: CASSQGYGNSNQPQHF. In DNA, the CDR3 is TGTGCCAGCAGCCAAGGGTACGGAAATAGCAATCAGCCCCAGCATTTT.

This chain connects TRBV4-3 to TRBJ2-1, with D perhaps TRBD1 (6 bases). V lost 2 bases and J 3 bases, leaving 11 bases between the germline ends. The CDR3 has 15 amino acids. Germline values: CDR1 LGHNA, CDR2 YSLEER. The CDR3 bases are TGCGCCAGCAGCCAATTAACAGGGTTCTACAATGAGCAGTTCTTC. Translating it yields CASSQLTGFYNEQFF.

The CDR3 DNA is TGTGCCAGCAGCTTAAGCGACAGGGTGAACACTGAAGCTTTCTTT. It is translated as CASSLSDRVNTEAFF. This chain uses TRBV7-2 with TRBJ1-1, with 7 bases that match TRBD1. This CDR3 contains 15 residues. Germline V lookup: CDR1 SGHTA, CDR2 FQGNSA. The J segment lost 0 bases and the V segment lost 2 bases, leaving 3 bases of the junction unmatched.

This clonotype was recorded at least ten times. The chain couples TRBV3-1 to TRBJ2-1; 11 nucleotides agree with TRBD2. The J segment lost 8 bases and the V segment lost 4 bases, leaving 7 bases of the junction unmatched. The V gene's germline CDR1 is LGHDT and CDR2 YNNKEL (reference sequence). The length of the CDR3 is 15 residues. Here the CDR3 reads CASSRMTSGIHEQFF. The CDR3 DNA is TGTGCCAGCAGCCGAATGACTAGCGGGATCCATGAGCAGTTCTTC.

In DNA, the CDR3 is TGTGCCAGCAGTACGGGACCGGTCTACGAGCAGTACTTC. It translates to CASSTGPVYEQYF. This sequence joins TRBV28 and TRBJ2-7; D could derive from TRBD1 or TRBD2 (5 bases each). CDR3 length: 13 residues. Germline V lookup: CDR1 MDHEN, CDR2 SYDVKM. V lost 5 bases, J lost 3 bases, and 11 bases lay in between.

This clonotype was found a few times. CDR3 amino acids: CASAGLPFNEQFF. The CDR3 DNA is TGTGCCAGCGCGGGACTACCTTTCAATGAGCAGTTCTTC. The genes are TRBV28 and TRBJ2-1; 7 bases line up with TRBD2. V gave up 8 bases and J gave up 6 bases; unmatched junction bases: 7. The CDR3 contains 13 residues. Germline assignment: CDR1 MDHEN and CDR2 SYDVKM.

This clonotype was seen only a few times. This chain's CDR3 is CASSQGGDYEQYF. Here the CDR3 DNA reads TGTGCCAGCTCACAGGGCGGCGACTACGAGCAGTACTTC. The genes are TRBV18 and TRBJ2-7; D not resolved. V was pared by 4 bases and J by 3 bases, with 10 bases between. The CDR3 is 13 residues long. Germline V CDR1 and CDR2: KGHSH, LQKENI.

The chain is built from TRBV7-2 and TRBJ2-7; the D gene is possibly TRBD1 (6 bases). The CDR3 runs to 15 residues. The germline V and J ends were trimmed by 5 bases and 1 base, with 15 bases remaining between them. Germline V gene sequence: CDR1 SGHTA, CDR2 FQGNSA. The CDR3 sequence: CASSRGTNPSYEQYF. The CDR3 coding sequence is TGTGCCAGCAGCCGAGGGACAAACCCTTCCTACGAGCAGTACTTC.

The table lists this clonotype with a few counts. The chain has TRBV15 and TRBJ2-5, with TRBD1 identical over 9 bases. The germline V gene encodes CDR1 LNHNV and CDR2 YYDKDF (reference sequence). This CDR3 has 23 amino acids. V shed 0 bases, J shed 3 bases, and the junction held 26 bases outside the gene matches. The CDR3 here is CATSRDHGLQVNLRDRVEETQYF. The CDR3, as DNA: TGTGCCACCAGCAGAGATCACGGTTTACAAGTAAATCTTAGGGACAGGGTGGAAGAGACCCAGTACTTC.

The table lists this clonotype with a few counts. The V and J genes are TRBV28 and TRBJ2-7; TRBD2 matches 14 bases. This CDR3 region has 16 residues. The J segment lost 9 bases and the V segment lost 3 bases, leaving 10 bases of the junction unmatched. Germline V gives CDR1 MDHEN, CDR2 SYDVKM. The chain's CDR3 is CASSFIGTSGSAGQYF. In DNA, the CDR3 is TGTGCCAGCAGTTTTATTGGGACTAGCGGGAGTGCGGGGCAGTACTTC. Full variable domain (outside the CDR3, taken from reference TRBV28 and TRBJ2-7): DVKVTQSSRYLVKRTGEKVFLECVQDMDHENMFWYRQDPGLGLRLIYFSYDVKMKEKGDIPEGYSVSREKKERFSLILESASTNQTSMYLCASSFIGTSGSAGQYFGPGTRLTVT.

This clonotype has at least ten counts. This chain joins TRBV5-1 and TRBJ2-3, with D hard to call. This CDR3 is built from 15 residues. The V gene's germline CDR1 is SGHRS and CDR2 YFSETQ. V lost 5 bases, J lost 0 bases, and 13 bases lay in between. The CDR3 is CASSRTRPSTDTQYF. The CDR3 bases are TGCGCCAGCAGTCGGACCCGGCCTAGCACAGATACGCAGTATTTT.